There are many counts of the clone carrying this T cell receptor beta chain. Its antigen is undetermined. TCRdb re-called the 5' RACE reads through MiXCR, storing one row per CDR3 protein. The repertoire has under 300,000 distinct CDR3 sequences, about 10% of them found once; the top ten carry 2.5% to 3%. This record belongs to a study of CD8 T cells in ankylosing spondylitis. Study-level findings and limits: Ankylosing spondylitis blood seemed to carry a telltale TCR beta motif made of about 8 highly homologous variants.

CDR3 length equals 15 residues. V lost 3 bases, J lost 6 bases, and 9 bases stayed unmatched. The receptor was isolated from a male donor with ankylosing spondylitis or in good health (not recorded which). V and J are TRBV12-3 or TRBV12-4 and TRBJ2-7; 9 positions agree with TRBD1. Sample: blood, either unsorted or a sorted T cell fraction (not recorded which). The CDR3, as DNA: TGTGCCAGCAGTTTCCGGGACAGGGTCTCTCTCGAGCAGTACTTC. Translated: CASSFRDRVSLEQYF.